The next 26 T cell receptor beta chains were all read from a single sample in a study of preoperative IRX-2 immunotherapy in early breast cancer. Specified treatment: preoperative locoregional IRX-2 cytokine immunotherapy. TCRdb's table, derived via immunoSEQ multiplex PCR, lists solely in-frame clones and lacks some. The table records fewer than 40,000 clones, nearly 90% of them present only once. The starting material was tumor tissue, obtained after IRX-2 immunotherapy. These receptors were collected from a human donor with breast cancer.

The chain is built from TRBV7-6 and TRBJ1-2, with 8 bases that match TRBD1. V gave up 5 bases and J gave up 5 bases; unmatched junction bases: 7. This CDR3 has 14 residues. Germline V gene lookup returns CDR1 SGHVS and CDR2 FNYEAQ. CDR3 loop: CASSPRTGRYGYTF. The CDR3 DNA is TGTGCCAGCAGCCCAAGGACAGGGAGATATGGCTACACCTTC.

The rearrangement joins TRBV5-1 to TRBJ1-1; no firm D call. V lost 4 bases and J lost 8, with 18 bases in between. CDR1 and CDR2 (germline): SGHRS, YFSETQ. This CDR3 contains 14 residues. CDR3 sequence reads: CASSLGGPEGEAFF. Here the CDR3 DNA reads TGCGCCAGCAGCCTCGGCGGGCCCGAGGGAGAAGCTTTCTTT.

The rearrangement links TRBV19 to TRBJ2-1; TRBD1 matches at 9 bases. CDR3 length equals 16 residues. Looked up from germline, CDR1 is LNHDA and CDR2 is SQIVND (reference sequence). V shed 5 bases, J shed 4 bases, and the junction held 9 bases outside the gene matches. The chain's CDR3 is CASSENRGRMYNEQFF. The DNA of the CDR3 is TGTGCCAGTAGTGAGAACAGGGGGCGCATGTACAATGAGCAGTTCTTC.

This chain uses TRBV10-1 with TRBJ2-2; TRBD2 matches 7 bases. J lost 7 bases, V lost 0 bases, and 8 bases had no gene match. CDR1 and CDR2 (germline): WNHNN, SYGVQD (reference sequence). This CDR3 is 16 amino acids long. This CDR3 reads CASSESWGGRHGELFF. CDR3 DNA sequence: TGCGCCAGCAGTGAGTCGTGGGGAGGGCGGCACGGGGAGCTGTTTTTT.

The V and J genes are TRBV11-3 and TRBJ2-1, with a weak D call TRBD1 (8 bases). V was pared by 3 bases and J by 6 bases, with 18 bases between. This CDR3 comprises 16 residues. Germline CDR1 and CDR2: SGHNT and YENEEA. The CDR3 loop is CASSLYRGGVGNEQFF. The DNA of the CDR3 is TGTGCCAGCAGCTTGTACAGGGGGGGAGTGGGCAATGAGCAGTTCTTC.

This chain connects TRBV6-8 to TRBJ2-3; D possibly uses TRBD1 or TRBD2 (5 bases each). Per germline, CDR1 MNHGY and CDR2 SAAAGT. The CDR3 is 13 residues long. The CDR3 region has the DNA TGTGACCAAATACGGGGCTCCACAGATACGCAGTATTTT. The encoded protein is CDQIRGSTDTQYF.

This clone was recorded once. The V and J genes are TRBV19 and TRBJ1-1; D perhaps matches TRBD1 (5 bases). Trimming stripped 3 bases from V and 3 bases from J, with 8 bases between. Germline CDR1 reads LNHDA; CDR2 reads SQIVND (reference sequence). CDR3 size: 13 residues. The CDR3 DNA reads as TGTGCCAGTAGTATGTGGGGCGACACTGAAGCTTTCTTT. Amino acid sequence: CASSMWGDTEAFF.

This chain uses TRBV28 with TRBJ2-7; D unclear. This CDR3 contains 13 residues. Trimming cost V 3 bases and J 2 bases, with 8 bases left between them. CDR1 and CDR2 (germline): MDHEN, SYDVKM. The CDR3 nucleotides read TGTGCCAGCAGTTTGTATGGTACCTACGAGCAGTACGTC. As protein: CASSLYGTYEQYV.

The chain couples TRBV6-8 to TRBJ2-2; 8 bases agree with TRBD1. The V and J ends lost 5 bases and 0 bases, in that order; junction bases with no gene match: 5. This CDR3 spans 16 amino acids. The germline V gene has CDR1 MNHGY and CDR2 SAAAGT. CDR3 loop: CASSPRQGTNTGELFF. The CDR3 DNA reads TGTGCCAGCAGTCCCAGACAGGGGACGAACACCGGGGAGCTGTTTTTT.

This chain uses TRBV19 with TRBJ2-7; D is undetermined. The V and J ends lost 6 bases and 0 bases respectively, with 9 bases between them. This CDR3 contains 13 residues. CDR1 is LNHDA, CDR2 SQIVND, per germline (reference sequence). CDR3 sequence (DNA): TGTGCCAGTAGGGGCGGCCTCTCCTACGAGCAGTACTTC. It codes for CASRGGLSYEQYF.

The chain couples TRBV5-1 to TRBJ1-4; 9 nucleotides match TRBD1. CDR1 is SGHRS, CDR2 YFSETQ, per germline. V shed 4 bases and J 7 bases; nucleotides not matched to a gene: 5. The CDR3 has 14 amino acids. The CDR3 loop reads CASSKGQGREKLFF. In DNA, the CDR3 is TGCGCCAGCAGCAAGGGACAGGGTCGTGAAAAACTGTTTTTT.

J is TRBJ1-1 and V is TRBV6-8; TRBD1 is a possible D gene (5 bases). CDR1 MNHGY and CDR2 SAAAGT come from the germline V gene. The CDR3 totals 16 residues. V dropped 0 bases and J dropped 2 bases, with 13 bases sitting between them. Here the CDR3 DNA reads TGTGCCAGCAGTTACTCCGGGACCGCAAGAAACACTGAAGCTTTCTTT. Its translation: CASSYSGTARNTEAFF.

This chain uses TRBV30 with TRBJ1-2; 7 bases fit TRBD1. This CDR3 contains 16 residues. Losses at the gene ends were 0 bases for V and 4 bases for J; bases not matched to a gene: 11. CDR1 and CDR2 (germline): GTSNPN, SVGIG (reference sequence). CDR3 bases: TGTGCCTGGAGTGTACTGGACAGGCAACCTTTCTATGGCTACACCTTC. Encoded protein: CAWSVLDRQPFYGYTF.

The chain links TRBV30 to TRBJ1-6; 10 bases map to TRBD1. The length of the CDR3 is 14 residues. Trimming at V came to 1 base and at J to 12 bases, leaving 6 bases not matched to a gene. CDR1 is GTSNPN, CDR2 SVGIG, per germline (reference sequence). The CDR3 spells CAWSADRGILPLHF. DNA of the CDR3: TGTGCCTGGAGTGCGGACAGGGGGATTTTACCCCTCCACTTT.

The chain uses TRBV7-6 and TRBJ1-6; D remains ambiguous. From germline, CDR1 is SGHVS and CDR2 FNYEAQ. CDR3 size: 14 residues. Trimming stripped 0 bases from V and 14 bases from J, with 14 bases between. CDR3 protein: CASSLALRAPTLHF. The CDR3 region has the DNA TGTGCCAGCAGCTTAGCCCTCCGGGCCCCCACCCTCCACTTT.

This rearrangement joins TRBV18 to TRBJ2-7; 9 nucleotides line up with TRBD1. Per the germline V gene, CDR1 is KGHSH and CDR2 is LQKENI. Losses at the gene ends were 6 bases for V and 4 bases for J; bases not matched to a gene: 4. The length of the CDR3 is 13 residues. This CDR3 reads CASSQQGAYEQYF. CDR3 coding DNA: TGTGCCAGCTCGCAACAGGGGGCGTACGAGCAGTACTTC.

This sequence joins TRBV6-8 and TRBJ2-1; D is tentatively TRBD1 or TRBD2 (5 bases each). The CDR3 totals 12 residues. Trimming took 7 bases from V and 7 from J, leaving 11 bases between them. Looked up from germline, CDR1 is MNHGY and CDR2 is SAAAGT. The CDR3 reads CASTTRGNEQFF. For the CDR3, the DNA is TGTGCCAGCACTACTAGGGGAAATGAGCAGTTCTTC.

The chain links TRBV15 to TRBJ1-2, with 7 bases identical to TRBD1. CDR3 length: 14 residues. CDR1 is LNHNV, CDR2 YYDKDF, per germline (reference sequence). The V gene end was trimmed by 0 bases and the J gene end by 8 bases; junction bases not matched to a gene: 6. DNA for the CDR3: TGTGCCACCAGCAGAGACCAGGGGGGAAAGGGCTACACCTTC. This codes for CATSRDQGGKGYTF.

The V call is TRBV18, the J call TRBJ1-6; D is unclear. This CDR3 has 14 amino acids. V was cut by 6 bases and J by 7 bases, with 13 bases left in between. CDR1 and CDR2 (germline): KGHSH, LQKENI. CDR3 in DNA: TGTGCCAGCTCGTCGGCGGGTACCAATTCACCCCTCCACTTT. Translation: CASSSAGTNSPLHF.

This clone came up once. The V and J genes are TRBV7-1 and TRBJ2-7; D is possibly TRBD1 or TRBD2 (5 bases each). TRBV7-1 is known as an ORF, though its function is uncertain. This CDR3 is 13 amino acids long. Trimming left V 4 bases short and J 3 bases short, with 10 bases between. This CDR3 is CASSYGTDYEQYF. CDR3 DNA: TGTGCCAGCAGCTACGGGACGGACTACGAGCAGTACTTC.

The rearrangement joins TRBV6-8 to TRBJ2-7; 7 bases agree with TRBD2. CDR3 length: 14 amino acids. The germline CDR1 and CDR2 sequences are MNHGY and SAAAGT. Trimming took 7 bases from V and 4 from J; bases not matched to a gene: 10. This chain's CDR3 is CASNREVGYYEQYV. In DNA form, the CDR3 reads TGTGCCAGCAATCGGGAGGTGGGGTATTACGAGCAGTACGTC.

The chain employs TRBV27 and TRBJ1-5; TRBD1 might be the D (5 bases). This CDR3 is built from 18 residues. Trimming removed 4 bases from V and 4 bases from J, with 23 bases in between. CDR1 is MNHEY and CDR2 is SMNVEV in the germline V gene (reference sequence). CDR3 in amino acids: CASSSMTGQGLRNQPQHF. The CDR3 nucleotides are TGTGCCAGCAGTTCCATGACTGGGCAGGGACTGAGAAATCAGCCCCAGCATTTT.

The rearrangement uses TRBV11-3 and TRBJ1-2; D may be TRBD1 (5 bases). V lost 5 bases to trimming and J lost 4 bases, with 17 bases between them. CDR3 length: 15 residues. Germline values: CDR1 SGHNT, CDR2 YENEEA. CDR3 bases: TGTGCCAGCAGCCCCATCAATCAGGGAAGCTATGGCTACACCTTC. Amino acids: CASSPINQGSYGYTF.

CDR3 sequence: CASSEQQNGAFF. The DNA of the CDR3 is TGCGCCAGCAGTGAGCAGCAAAACGGCGCTTTCTTT. The chain carries TRBV10-2 and TRBJ1-1; D is unresolved. CDR3 length: 12 residues. Germline CDR1 is WSHSY and CDR2 is SAAADI. Trimming pared 2 bases from V and 11 bases from J, leaving 12 bases between.

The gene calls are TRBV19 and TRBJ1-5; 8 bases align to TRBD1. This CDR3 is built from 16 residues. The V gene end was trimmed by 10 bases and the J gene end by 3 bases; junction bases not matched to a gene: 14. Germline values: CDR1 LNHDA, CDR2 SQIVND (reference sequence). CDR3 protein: CATTPDWTGNNQPQHF. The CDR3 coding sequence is TGTGCCACTACCCCCGATTGGACAGGGAACAATCAGCCCCAGCATTTT.

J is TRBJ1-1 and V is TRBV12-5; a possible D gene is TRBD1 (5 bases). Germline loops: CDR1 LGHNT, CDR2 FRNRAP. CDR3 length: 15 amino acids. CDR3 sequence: CASTKGTNMNTEAFF. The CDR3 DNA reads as TGTGCCAGCACTAAAGGGACCAACATGAACACTGAAGCTTTCTTT.